This TCR beta chain was sequenced during a study of CD8+CD57+ T cells in acquired aplastic anemia. Study information: Sorted CD4+ plus CD8+ cells gave DNA averaging about 3.2 ug.

The V end was cut by 5 bases, the J end by 2 bases, with 16 bases between. The CDR3 consists of 15 residues. Germline V gene lookup returns CDR1 MNHEY and CDR2 SMNVEV (reference sequence). There are many counts of this clonotype. Its matching antigen is unknown. The TCR beta profiling, which covered VDJ combination and CDR3 sequence, was carried out using genomic DNA as the template. MiXCR, run by TCRdb on the reads, gives a single entry per CDR3 protein. This repertoire shows under 250,000 distinct CDR3 sequences, approximately 50% found once; its top ten account for 7.8%. Patients chosen for sequencing had CD8+CD57+ cells that had expanded, as shown by flow cytometry. By the time of blood sampling, patients had still received no therapy. Study-level points and caveats: Significant differences in CD8+ Simpson's diversity were not observed between patients and controls.

The V gene is TRBV27, the J gene TRBJ2-7; either TRBD1 or TRBD2 may supply D (6 bases each). Sequencing used sorted CD4+, CD8+, or CD8+CD57+ T cells (not recorded which) from PBMCs. This receptor was identified in a human donor with aplastic anemia. The CDR3 reads CASSRRGSLAYEQYF. The CDR3 coding sequence is TGTGCCAGCAGTCGGAGGGGGTCCCTCGCCTACGAGCAGTACTTC.